A selection of T cell receptor beta chains follows, all from one sample in a study of T cell repertoires and HLA-DP antigens. Data came from immunoSEQ multiplex PCR; TCRdb stores just in-frame clones and leaves some out. The sample lists thousands of clones; 70% to 75% were seen once. The sample consisted of CD137- CD4+ T cells from cultured PBMCs. All receptors derive from a man between 60 and 75 years old in good health and CMV-seronegative. CDR3s include the opening cysteine and the closing phenylalanine or tryptophan. D genes are given only for firm matches. Not all rows give a size; the values are once, few, many and, for expanded clones, a class.

abundance,v_gene,j_gene,d_gene,CDR3nt,CDR3aa
-,TRBV27,TRBJ2-3,-,TGTGCCAGCAGTAGCTTAGGTCCCACAGATACGCAGTATTTT,CASSSLGPTDTQYF
large,TRBV6-6,TRBJ1-4,-,TGTGCCAGCAGTTATTTTAGGGGGAAAGGAGAAAAACTGTTTTTT,CASSYFRGKGEKLFF
few,TRBV29-1,TRBJ1-2,TRBD1,TGCAGCGTCCAAGACAGGGGAGGTGGCGGCTATGGCTACACCTTC,CSVQDRGGGGYGYTF
-,TRBV7-3,TRBJ2-3,TRBD2,TGTGCCAGCAGTCTCGACCTAGCGGGAGGGCGAGATACGCAGTATTTT,CASSLDLAGGRDTQYF
-,TRBV7-2,TRBJ2-2,TRBD2,TGTGCCAGCAGTGAAGGCGGGAGCACCGGGGAGCTGTTTTTT,CASSEGGSTGELFF
few,TRBV7-3,TRBJ1-1,-,TGTGCCAGCAGCTTTATGAGGAACACTGAAGCTTTCTTT,CASSFMRNTEAFF
few,TRBV7-9,TRBJ2-5,-,TGTGCCAGCAGCTTAGTTCGGCAGGAGACCCAGTACTTC,CASSLVRQETQYF
-,TRBV18,TRBJ2-3,-,TGTGCCAGCTCTCCTTCAAAGGGAGATACGCAGTATTTT,CASSPSKGDTQYF
-,TRBV6-6,TRBJ2-1,TRBD2,TGTGCCAGCAGTTACTCGGCTAGCGGGAGGAGGGTGCAGTTCTTC,CASSYSASGRRVQFF
-,TRBV7-9,TRBJ1-1,-,TGTGCCAGCACCCGCCTATCGGGGAACACTGAAGCTTTCTTT,CASTRLSGNTEAFF
-,TRBV7-9,TRBJ1-3,TRBD1,TGTGCCAGCAGCTATATAGGGACAGGGGGCGATGGAAACACCATATATTTT,CASSYIGTGGDGNTIYF
-,TRBV9,TRBJ1-1,-,TGTGCCAGCAGCGTAGCTTCCGGGACTGAAGCTTTCTTT,CASSVASGTEAFF
-,TRBV7-2,TRBJ2-5,TRBD1,TGTGCCAGCAGCTTAGCTGGACAGGGGGCGCTCCGAGAGACCCAGTACTTC,CASSLAGQGALRETQYF
-,TRBV4-3,TRBJ2-3,TRBD2,TGCGCCAGCAGCCAAGACCGCGGGAGCGCAGATACGCAGTATTTT,CASSQDRGSADTQYF
-,TRBV7-9,TRBJ2-3,-,TGTGCCAGCAGCCCCCTTTGGGGCAGGGCCACAGATACGCAGTATTTT,CASSPLWGRATDTQYF
-,TRBV30,TRBJ2-6,-,TGTGCCTGGAGTGGGGGATCTGGGGCCAACGTCCTGACTTTC,CAWSGGSGANVLTF
few,TRBV11-1,TRBJ1-6,-,TGTGCCAGCAGCTCCCTTGAGATACAGTTTCCCGCCCTCCACTTT,CASSSLEIQFPALHF
-,TRBV7-3,TRBJ2-5,-,TGTGCCAGCAGCTTAGAGAGACAAGAGACCCAGTACTTC,CASSLERQETQYF
-,TRBV7-8,TRBJ1-3,-,TGTGCCAGCAGCTTAGAAGGCAGGGTAGGATTCGGAAACACCATATATTTT,CASSLEGRVGFGNTIYF
-,TRBV27,TRBJ2-3,-,TGTGCCAGCAGTTTATCACCCGACACAGATACGCAGTATTTT,CASSLSPDTDTQYF
few,TRBV6-6,TRBJ1-5,-,TGTGCCAGCAGTTACTCGGGGGGGCCCCAGCATTTT,CASSYSGGPQHF
large,TRBV18,TRBJ2-7,TRBD1,TGTGCCAGCTCACCTCGACAGGGGGCGTACGAGCAGTACTTC,CASSPRQGAYEQYF
large,TRBV2,TRBJ2-7,-,TGTGCCAGCAGGGGGGACGGGCTATACGAGCAGTACTTC,CASRGDGLYEQYF
-,TRBV7-8,TRBJ2-4,-,TGTGCCAGCAGCTTGGAGGGAGCCTCCAAAAACATTCAGTACTTC,CASSLEGASKNIQYF
once,TRBV18,TRBJ1-2,-,TGTGCCAGCTCACCAAACAGGGCGGCCTGGGGCTACACCTTC,CASSPNRAAWGYTF
-,TRBV7-1,TRBJ1-2,TRBD1,TGTGCCAGCAGCTCAGACAGGGGCTATGGCTACACCTTC,CASSSDRGYGYTF
-,TRBV21-1,TRBJ1-2,-,TGTGCCAGCCAGACAGGGGCCACGGTATATGGCTACACCTTC,CASQTGATVYGYTF
few,TRBV6-5,TRBJ2-1,TRBD1,TGTGCCAGCAGTCGGACAGGGGCGGGTTACAATGAGCAGTTCTTC,CASSRTGAGYNEQFF
-,TRBV18,TRBJ2-2,-,TGTGCCAGCTCACCCCCAAGCGTCGCCGGGGAGCTGTTTTTT,CASSPPSVAGELFF